A selection of T cell receptor beta chains follows, all from one sample in a study of response to subunit inactivated influenza vaccine. One entry per CDR3 protein, called by TCRdb with MiXCR from the RT-PCR reads. The repertoire holds about 180,000 distinct CDR3 sequences, 9.2% seen once, with approximately 10% in the top ten. The sample consisted of non-naive T cells sorted from PBMCs, taken on the day of vaccination. The source is a man between 50 and 59 years old who received an inactivated influenza vaccine. Each CDR3 is given with its conserved first and last residue. Fields, in order: V gene, J gene, clone size, D gene, CDR3 protein, CDR3 DNA. A D gene is named only where the DNA matches it firmly. Clone size is stated in some rows and not others, as once, few, many or a class when expanded.

v_call: TRBV6-1
j_call: TRBJ1-2
clone_size: .
d_call: .
cdr3_aa: CASRATGPDGGYTF
cdr3_nt: TGTGCCAGCAGAGCGACGGGGCCGGACGGTGGCTACACCTTC

v_call: TRBV19
j_call: TRBJ2-5
clone_size: .
d_call: TRBD2
cdr3_aa: CASSGRLAGDTETQYF
cdr3_nt: TGTGCCAGTAGTGGGAGACTAGCGGGGGACACAGAGACCCAGTACTTC

v_call: TRBV14
j_call: TRBJ2-2
clone_size: .
d_call: .
cdr3_aa: CASRENRDGNTGELFF
cdr3_nt: TGTGCCAGCAGAGAGAACCGGGACGGGAACACCGGGGAGCTGTTTTTT

v_call: TRBV27
j_call: TRBJ2-7
clone_size: .
d_call: .
cdr3_aa: CASSPRRTGYGQYF
cdr3_nt: TGTGCCAGCAGTCCCCGGCGGACTGGCTATGGGCAGTACTTC

v_call: TRBV4-3
j_call: TRBJ2-6
clone_size: many
d_call: .
cdr3_aa: CASSQDSVSGANVLTF
cdr3_nt: TGCGCCAGCAGCCAAGATTCAGTCTCTGGGGCCAACGTCCTGACTTTC

v_call: TRBV29-1
j_call: TRBJ2-7
clone_size: many
d_call: .
cdr3_aa: CSVGLGAEQYF
cdr3_nt: TGCAGCGTCGGTTTGGGGGCCGAGCAGTACTTC

v_call: TRBV12-3/TRBV12-4
j_call: TRBJ1-5
clone_size: many
d_call: .
cdr3_aa: CASSLAARQQPQHF
cdr3_nt: TGTGCCAGCAGTTTAGCCGCCCGGCAGCAGCCCCAGCATTTT

v_call: TRBV7-2
j_call: TRBJ2-7
clone_size: many
d_call: .
cdr3_aa: CASSLEQGSYEQYF
cdr3_nt: TGTGCCAGCAGCTTAGAACAGGGATCCTACGAGCAGTACTTC

v_call: TRBV18
j_call: TRBJ1-6
clone_size: few
d_call: .
cdr3_aa: CASSPSAGFNSPLHF
cdr3_nt: TGTGCCAGCTCACCATCGGCCGGATTCAATTCACCCCTCCACTTT

v_call: TRBV5-1
j_call: TRBJ2-3
clone_size: many
d_call: TRBD2
cdr3_aa: CASSRTSGTDTQYF
cdr3_nt: TGCGCCAGCAGCCGTACTAGCGGGACAGATACGCAGTATTTT

v_call: TRBV7-2
j_call: TRBJ2-1
clone_size: few
d_call: .
cdr3_aa: CASSQKKDEQFF
cdr3_nt: TGTGCCAGCAGCCAGAAAAAGGATGAGCAGTTCTTC

v_call: TRBV5-1
j_call: TRBJ2-7
clone_size: many
d_call: TRBD1
cdr3_aa: CASSPQGFLSEQYF
cdr3_nt: TGCGCCAGCAGCCCACAGGGGTTTTTGAGCGAGCAGTACTTC

v_call: TRBV20-1
j_call: TRBJ2-4
clone_size: .
d_call: TRBD2
cdr3_aa: CSALVSGIKNIQYF
cdr3_nt: TGCAGTGCCCTGGTTAGCGGGATCAAAAACATTCAGTACTTC

v_call: TRBV20-1
j_call: TRBJ2-7
clone_size: once
d_call: TRBD2
cdr3_aa: CSARDGTSGRRSYEQYF
cdr3_nt: TGCAGTGCTAGAGACGGGACTAGCGGGAGGCGCTCCTACGAGCAGTACTTC

v_call: TRBV20-1
j_call: TRBJ1-5
clone_size: few
d_call: .
cdr3_aa: CSAGGSARNQPQHF
cdr3_nt: TGCAGTGCTGGGGGGAGTGCCCGCAATCAGCCCCAGCATTTT

v_call: TRBV5-8
j_call: TRBJ1-5
clone_size: .
d_call: .
cdr3_aa: CASSGTGTRNQPQHF
cdr3_nt: TGTGCCAGCAGCGGGACCGGGACACGTAATCAGCCCCAGCATTTT

v_call: TRBV18
j_call: TRBJ2-1
clone_size: many
d_call: TRBD2
cdr3_aa: CASSPQKKTSGDVQFF
cdr3_nt: TGTGCCAGCTCACCGCAGAAAAAGACTAGCGGTGACGTGCAGTTCTTC

v_call: TRBV24-1
j_call: TRBJ2-7
clone_size: .
d_call: .
cdr3_aa: CATSDGRSYEQYF
cdr3_nt: TGTGCCACCAGTGACGGACGGTCCTACGAGCAGTACTTC

v_call: TRBV20-1
j_call: TRBJ2-1
clone_size: many
d_call: .
cdr3_aa: CSARDGADSYNEQFF
cdr3_nt: TGCAGTGCTAGAGATGGGGCAGACTCCTACAATGAGCAGTTCTTC

v_call: TRBV28
j_call: TRBJ2-7
clone_size: many
d_call: .
cdr3_aa: CASSPLLTGDYEQYF
cdr3_nt: TGTGCCAGCAGTCCCCTGCTCACAGGCGACTACGAGCAGTACTTC

v_call: TRBV12-3/TRBV12-4
j_call: TRBJ2-2
clone_size: many
d_call: .
cdr3_aa: CASSLGGADTGELFF
cdr3_nt: TGTGCCAGCAGCCTCGGGGGAGCTGACACCGGGGAGCTGTTTTTT

v_call: TRBV12-3/TRBV12-4
j_call: TRBJ1-4
clone_size: .
d_call: .
cdr3_aa: CASSLGHLRGINEKLFF
cdr3_nt: TGTGCCAGCAGTTTGGGACACCTGAGGGGCATAAATGAAAAACTGTTTTTT

v_call: TRBV7-2
j_call: TRBJ2-3
clone_size: many
d_call: .
cdr3_aa: CASSLTRPGMGTDTQYF
cdr3_nt: TGTGCCAGCAGCTTAACCCGTCCGGGGATGGGCACAGATACGCAGTATTTT

v_call: TRBV3-1
j_call: TRBJ1-2
clone_size: few
d_call: .
cdr3_aa: CASSPGNIPGYGYTF
cdr3_nt: TGTGCCAGCAGCCCCGGAAACATCCCGGGCTATGGCTACACCTTC

v_call: TRBV28
j_call: TRBJ1-2
clone_size: few
d_call: TRBD1
cdr3_aa: CASSSPPGQCAF
cdr3_nt: TGTGCCAGCAGTTCTCCTCCGGGACAGTGCGCCTTC

v_call: TRBV5-1
j_call: TRBJ1-4
clone_size: many
d_call: .
cdr3_aa: CASSLEDREKLFF
cdr3_nt: TGCGCCAGCAGCTTGGAGGACCGTGAAAAACTGTTTTTT

v_call: TRBV7-9
j_call: TRBJ1-1
clone_size: .
d_call: TRBD1
cdr3_aa: CASSPGQGPMNTEAFF
cdr3_nt: TGTGCCAGCAGCCCAGGACAGGGACCTATGAACACTGAAGCTTTCTTT

v_call: TRBV6-1
j_call: TRBJ1-1
clone_size: many
d_call: .
cdr3_aa: CASSVNGPEAFF
cdr3_nt: TGTGCCAGCAGTGTTAACGGACCTGAAGCTTTCTTT